A selection of T cell receptor beta chains follows, all from one sample in a study of PD-L1 blockade in urothelial cancer. Using immunoSEQ multiplex PCR, the repertoire was profiled, and TCRdb retains in-frame clones only, with some absent. In the table there are around 56,000 clones, about 86% of which are singletons. Sequences were derived from PBMCs, sampled around atezolizumab (anti-PD-L1) treatment. The receptors shown here come from a man between 45 and 60 years old with urothelial cancer. Each CDR3 is given with its conserved first and last residue. The D gene is left open where the match is weak.

d_gene	v_gene	j_gene	CDR3aa
.	TRBV28	TRBJ2-7	CASRETGPHGYEQYF
.	TRBV9	TRBJ2-6	CASSVLGANVLTF
TRBD2	TRBV13	TRBJ2-3	CASSSSGRSRTDTQYF
.	TRBV30	TRBJ1-5	CAWSGGNNQPQHF
.	TRBV9	TRBJ2-1	CASSVDTYLNEQFF
.	TRBV2	TRBJ1-1	CASRAGRGRGNTEAFF
.	TRBV11-2	TRBJ2-5	CASSLSAGRAETQYF
.	TRBV19	TRBJ2-5	CASSIGPGETQYF
.	TRBV9	TRBJ2-3	CASSPLPASGSTDTQYF
TRBD1	TRBV5-5	TRBJ2-7	CASRIQGAYEQYF
TRBD2	TRBV19	TRBJ2-1	CASSLAGRDNEQFF
.	TRBV9	TRBJ2-7	CASSVGGAFYEQYF